This entry describes one T cell receptor beta chain. This specimen comes from a study of blood T cell repertoires in COVID-19. The method was immunoSEQ multiplex PCR; TCRdb's version includes in-frame clones alone and lacks a portion of them. This table has 65,000 to 70,000 clones, around 86% appearing once. The J segment lost 4 bases and the V segment lost 4 bases, leaving 6 bases of the junction unmatched. CDR1 is SGHRS, CDR2 YFSETQ, per germline. The CDR3 is 15 residues long. The clonotype comes from a middle-aged man with COVID-19, enrolled during active disease. Specimen: peripheral blood. J is TRBJ2-2 and V is TRBV5-1; TRBD1 matches at 8 bases. The CDR3 bases are TGCGCCAGCAGCATGGGACAGGAGATCACCGGGGAGCTGTTTTTT. Protein product: CASSMGQEITGELFF.